This T cell receptor beta chain is drawn from a study of technical replicates of blood from a handful of donors. Germline CDR1 reads MDHEN; CDR2 reads SYDVKM. The CDR3 contains 15 residues. The ends lost 10 bases at V and 0 bases at J; junction bases unmatched: 7. Libraries were prepared by immunoSEQ multiplex PCR; TCRdb keeps only in-frame clonotypes and omits some of them. The table lists approximately 85,000 clones, 90% to 95% of them singletons. Material: T cells isolated from PBMCs. This clonotype was obtained from a human donor in good health. The V call is TRBV28, the J call TRBJ2-3, with 10 bases aligning to TRBD2. The CDR3 region is CAILLAGSSTDTQYF. DNA for the CDR3: TGTGCCATCCTACTAGCGGGATCTAGCACAGATACGCAGTATTTT. The entire variable domain, with the rest obtained from reference TRBV28 and TRBJ2-3, is as follows: DVKVTQSSRYLVKRTGEKVFLECVQDMDHENMFWYRQDPGLGLRLIYFSYDVKMKEKGDIPEGYSVSREKKERFSLILESASTNQTSMYLCAILLAGSSTDTQYFGPGTRLTVL.